This T cell receptor (beta chain) is from a study of T cells in narcolepsy. Assay: immunoSEQ multiplex PCR; the TCRdb copy retains only in-frame clones and omits some. The sample consists of some 30,000 clones, roughly 82% of them appearing once. Study-wide findings and caveats: HCRT-specific and TRIB2-specific autoreactive clonotypes appeared among same-patient CSF and blood CD4+ clonotypes. Healthy controls reportedly lacked the autoreactive clonotypes serially found in patients' blood.

Details on this clone: The antigen remains unidentified.

The CDR3 is 19 amino acids. Germline V lookup: CDR1 SGHDT, CDR2 YYEEEE. V gave up 1 base and J gave up 3 bases; unmatched junction bases: 11. Sequences were obtained from CD45RA- memory CD4+ T cells from PBMCs. V gene TRBV5-6 combines with J gene TRBJ2-2; 11 nucleotides align to TRBD2. The clonotype was recovered from a human donor with narcolepsy. The CDR3 DNA reads as TGTGCCAGCAGCTTGCGGTTAGCGGGGGGGAGAGTGGACACCGGGGAGCTGTTTTTT. Translated: CASSLRLAGGRVDTGELFF.